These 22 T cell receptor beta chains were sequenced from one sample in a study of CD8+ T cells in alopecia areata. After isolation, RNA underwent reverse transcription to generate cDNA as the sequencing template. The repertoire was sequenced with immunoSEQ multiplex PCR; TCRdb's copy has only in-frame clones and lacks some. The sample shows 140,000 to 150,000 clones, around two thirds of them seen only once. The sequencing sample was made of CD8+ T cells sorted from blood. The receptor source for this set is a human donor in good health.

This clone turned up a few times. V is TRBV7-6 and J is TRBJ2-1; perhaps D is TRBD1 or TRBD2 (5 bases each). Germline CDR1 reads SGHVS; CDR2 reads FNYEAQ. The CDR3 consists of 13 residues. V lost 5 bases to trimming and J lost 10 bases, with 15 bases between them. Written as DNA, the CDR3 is TGTGCCAGCAGCCCCTTCGGGGCGGGCGAGCAGTTCTTC. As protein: CASSPFGAGEQFF.

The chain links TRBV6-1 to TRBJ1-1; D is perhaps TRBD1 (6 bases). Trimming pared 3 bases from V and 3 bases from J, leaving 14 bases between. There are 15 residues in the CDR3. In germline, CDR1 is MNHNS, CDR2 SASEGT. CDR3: CASSEWGGADTEAFF. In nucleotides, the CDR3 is TGTGCCAGCAGTGAGTGGGGGGGCGCGGACACTGAAGCTTTCTTT.

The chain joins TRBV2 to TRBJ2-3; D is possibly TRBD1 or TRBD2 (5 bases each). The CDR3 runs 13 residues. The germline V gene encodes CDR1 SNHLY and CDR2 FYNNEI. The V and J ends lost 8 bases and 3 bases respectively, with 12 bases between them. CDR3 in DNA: TGTGCCAGCGAGGGGATAGAGACAGATACGCAGTATTTT. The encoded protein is CASEGIETDTQYF. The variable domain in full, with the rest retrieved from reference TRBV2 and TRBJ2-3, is EPEVTQTPSHQVTQMGQEVILRCVPISNHLYFYWYRQILGQKVEFLVSFYNNEISEKSEIFDDQFSVERPDGSNFTLKIRSTKLEDSAMYFCASEGIETDTQYFGPGTRLTVL.

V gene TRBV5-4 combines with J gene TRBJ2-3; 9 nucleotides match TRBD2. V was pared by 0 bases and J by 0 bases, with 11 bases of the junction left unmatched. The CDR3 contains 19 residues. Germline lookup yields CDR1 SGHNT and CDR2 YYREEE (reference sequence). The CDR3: CASSLASGRLGWSTDTQYF. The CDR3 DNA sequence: TGTGCCAGCAGCTTGGCCAGCGGGAGGCTTGGTTGGAGCACAGATACGCAGTATTTT.

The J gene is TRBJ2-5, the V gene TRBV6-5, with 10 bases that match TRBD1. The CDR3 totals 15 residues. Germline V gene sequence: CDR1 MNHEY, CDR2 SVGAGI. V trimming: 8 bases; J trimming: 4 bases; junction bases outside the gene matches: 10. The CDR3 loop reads CASGGTGDARETQYF. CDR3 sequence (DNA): TGTGCCAGCGGTGGGACAGGGGACGCGAGAGAGACCCAGTACTTC.

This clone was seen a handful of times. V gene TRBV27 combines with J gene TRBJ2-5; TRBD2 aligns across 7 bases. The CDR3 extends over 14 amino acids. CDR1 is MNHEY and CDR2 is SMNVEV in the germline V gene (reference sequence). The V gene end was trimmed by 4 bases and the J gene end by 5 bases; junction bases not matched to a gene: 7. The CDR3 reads CASSSGGSAETQYF. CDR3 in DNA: TGTGCCAGCAGTTCTGGCGGGAGCGCGGAGACCCAGTACTTC.

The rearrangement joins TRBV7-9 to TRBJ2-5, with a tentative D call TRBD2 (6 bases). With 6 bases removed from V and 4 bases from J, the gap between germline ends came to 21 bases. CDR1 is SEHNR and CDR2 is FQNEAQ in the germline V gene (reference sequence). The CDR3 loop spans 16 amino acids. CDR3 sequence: CASRHEDGGEVETQYF. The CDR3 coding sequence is TGTGCCAGCAGACACGAGGACGGGGGAGAAGTAGAGACCCAGTACTTC.

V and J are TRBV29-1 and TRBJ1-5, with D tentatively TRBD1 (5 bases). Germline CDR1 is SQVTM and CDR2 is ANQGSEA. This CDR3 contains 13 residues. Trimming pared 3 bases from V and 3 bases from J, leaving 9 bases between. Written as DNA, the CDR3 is TGCAGCGTTGAGGAGGACATCAATCAGCCCCAGCATTTT. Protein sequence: CSVEEDINQPQHF.

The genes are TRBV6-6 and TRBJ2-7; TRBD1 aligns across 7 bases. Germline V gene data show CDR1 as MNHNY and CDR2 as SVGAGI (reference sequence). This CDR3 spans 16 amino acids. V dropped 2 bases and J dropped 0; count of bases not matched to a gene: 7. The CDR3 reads CASSYTRQGSSYEQYF. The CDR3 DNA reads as TGTGCCAGCAGTTACACCCGACAGGGTTCCTCCTACGAGCAGTACTTC.

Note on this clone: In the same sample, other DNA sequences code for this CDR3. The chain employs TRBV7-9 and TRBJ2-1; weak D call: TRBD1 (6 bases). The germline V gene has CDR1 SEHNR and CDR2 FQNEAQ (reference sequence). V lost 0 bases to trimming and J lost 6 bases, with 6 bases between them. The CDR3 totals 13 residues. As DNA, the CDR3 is TGTGCCAGCAGCTTAGCCAGGGGCAATGAGCAGTTCTTC. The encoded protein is CASSLARGNEQFF.

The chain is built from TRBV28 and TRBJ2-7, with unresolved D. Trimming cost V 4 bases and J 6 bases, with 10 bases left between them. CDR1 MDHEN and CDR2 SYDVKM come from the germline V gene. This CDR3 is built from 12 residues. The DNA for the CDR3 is TGTGCCAGCAGTTATCGGTTCCCCGAGCAGTACTTC. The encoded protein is CASSYRFPEQYF.

CDR3 protein: CASSLVLHTF. In DNA, the CDR3 is TGTGCCAGCAGCCTAGTACTCCACACCTTC. The chain is built from TRBV7-9 and TRBJ1-2, with D uncertain. V lost 5 bases to trimming and J lost 12 bases, with 10 bases between them. Per germline, CDR1 SEHNR and CDR2 FQNEAQ (reference sequence). The CDR3 sequence is 10 residues long.

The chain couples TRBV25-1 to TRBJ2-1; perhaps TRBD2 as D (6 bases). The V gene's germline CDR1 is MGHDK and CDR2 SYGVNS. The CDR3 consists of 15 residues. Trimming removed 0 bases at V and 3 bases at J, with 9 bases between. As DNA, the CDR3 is TGTGCCAGCAGTGAATATGGTAGCGGCTACAATGAGCAGTTCTTC. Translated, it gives CASSEYGSGYNEQFF.

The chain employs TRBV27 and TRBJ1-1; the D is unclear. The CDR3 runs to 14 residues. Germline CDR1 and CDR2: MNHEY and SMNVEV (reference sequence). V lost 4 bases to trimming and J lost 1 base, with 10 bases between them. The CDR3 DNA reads TGTGCCAGCAGTTCGGGTTTAAGGAACACTGAAGCTTTCTTT. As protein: CASSSGLRNTEAFF.

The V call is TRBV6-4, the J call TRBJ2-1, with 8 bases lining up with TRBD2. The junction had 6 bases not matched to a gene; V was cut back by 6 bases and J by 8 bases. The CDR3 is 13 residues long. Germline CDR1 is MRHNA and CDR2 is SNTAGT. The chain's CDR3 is CASSVSGGYEQFF. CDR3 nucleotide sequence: TGTGCCAGCAGCGTATCGGGGGGGTATGAGCAGTTCTTC.

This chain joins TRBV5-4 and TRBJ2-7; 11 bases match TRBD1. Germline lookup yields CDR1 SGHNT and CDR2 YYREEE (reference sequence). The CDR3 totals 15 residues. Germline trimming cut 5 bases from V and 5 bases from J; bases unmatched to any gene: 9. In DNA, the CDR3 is TGTGCCAGCAGTTCATGGACAGGGGGCCTCGACGAGCAGTACTTC. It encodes CASSSWTGGLDEQYF.

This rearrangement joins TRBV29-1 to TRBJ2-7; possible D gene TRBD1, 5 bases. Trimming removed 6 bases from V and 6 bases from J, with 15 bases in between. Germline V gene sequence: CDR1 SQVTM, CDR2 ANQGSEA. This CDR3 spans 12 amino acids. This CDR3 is CSVVSVQGEQYF. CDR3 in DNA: TGCAGCGTCGTCTCTGTTCAGGGCGAGCAGTACTTC.

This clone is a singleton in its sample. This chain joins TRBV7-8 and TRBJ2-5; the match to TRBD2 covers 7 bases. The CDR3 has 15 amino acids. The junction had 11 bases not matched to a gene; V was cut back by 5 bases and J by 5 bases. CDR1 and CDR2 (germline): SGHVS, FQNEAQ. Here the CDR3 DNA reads TGTGCCAGCAGCCCAACCCGGGATAGCGGGGAGACCCAGTACTTC. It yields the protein CASSPTRDSGETQYF.

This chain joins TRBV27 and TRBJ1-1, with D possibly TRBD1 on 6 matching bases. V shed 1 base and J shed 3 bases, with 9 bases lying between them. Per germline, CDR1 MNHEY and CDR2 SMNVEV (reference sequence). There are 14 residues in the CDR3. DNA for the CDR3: TGTGCCAGCAGTTTATACAACAGGGACACTGAAGCTTTCTTT. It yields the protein CASSLYNRDTEAFF.

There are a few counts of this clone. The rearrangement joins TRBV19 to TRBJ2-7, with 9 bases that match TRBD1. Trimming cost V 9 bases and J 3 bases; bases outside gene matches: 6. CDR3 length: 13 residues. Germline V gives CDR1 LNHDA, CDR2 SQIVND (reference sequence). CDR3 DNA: TGTGCCAGCCGACAGGGGGTAGGCTACGAGCAGTACTTC. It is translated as CASRQGVGYEQYF. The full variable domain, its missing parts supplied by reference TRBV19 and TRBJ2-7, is DGGITQSPKYLFRKEGQNVTLSCEQNLNHDAMYWYRQDPGQGLRLIYYSQIVNDFQKGDIAEGYSVSREKKESFPLTVTSAQKNPTAFYLCASRQGVGYEQYFGPGTRLTVT.

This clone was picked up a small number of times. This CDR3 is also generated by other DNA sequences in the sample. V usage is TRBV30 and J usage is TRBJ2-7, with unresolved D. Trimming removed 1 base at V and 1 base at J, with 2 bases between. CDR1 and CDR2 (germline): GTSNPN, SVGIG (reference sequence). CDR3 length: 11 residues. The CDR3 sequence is CAWSGSYEQYF. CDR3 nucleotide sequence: TGTGCCTGGAGTGGTTCCTACGAGCAGTACTTC. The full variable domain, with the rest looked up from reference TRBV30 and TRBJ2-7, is SQTIHQWPATLVQPVGSPLSLECTVEGTSNPNLYWYRQAAGRGLQLLFYSVGIGQISSEVPQNLSASRPQDRQFILSSKKLLLSDSGFYLCAWSGSYEQYFGPGTRLTVT.

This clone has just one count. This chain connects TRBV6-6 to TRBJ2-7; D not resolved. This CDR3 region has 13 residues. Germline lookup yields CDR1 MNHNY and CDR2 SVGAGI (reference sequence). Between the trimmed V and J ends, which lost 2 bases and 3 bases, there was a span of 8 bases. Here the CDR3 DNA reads TGTGCCAGCAGTTACCAGGACCTCTACGAGCAGTACTTC. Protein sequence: CASSYQDLYEQYF.